Presented here are 27 T cell receptor beta chains from one specimen sequenced in a study of response to subunit inactivated influenza vaccine. One entry per CDR3 protein, called by TCRdb with MiXCR from the RT-PCR reads. The sample records approximately 520,000 distinct CDR3 sequences, approximately 24% being singletons. This material consisted of CD4+ T cells sorted from PBMCs, taken 5 days after vaccination. The source of these receptors is a man between 45 and 60 years old who received an inactivated influenza vaccine.

This clonotype was picked up a small number of times. This chain connects TRBV29-1 to TRBJ2-7, with D unresolved. The V and J ends lost 8 bases and 3 bases respectively, with 11 bases between them. The CDR3 extends over 11 amino acids. Germline V gene lookup returns CDR1 SQVTM and CDR2 ANQGSEA. CDR3 sequence reads: CSSLVGYEQYF. Written as DNA, the CDR3 is TGCAGCTCCCTGGTGGGCTACGAGCAGTACTTC.

This chain links TRBV16 with TRBJ1-4; D is unresolved. The germline V and J ends were trimmed by 3 bases and 3 bases, with 5 bases remaining between them. CDR1 is KGHSY, CDR2 FQNENV, per germline. The length of the CDR3 is 13 residues. The CDR3 DNA sequence: TGTGCCAGCAGCCAGTTCGCTAATGAAAAACTGTTTTTT. It is translated as CASSQFANEKLFF.

The rearrangement links TRBV10-3 to TRBJ2-3; the D gene is possibly TRBD2 (6 bases). V lost 6 bases and J 3 bases, leaving 10 bases between the germline ends. Germline-derived CDR1 and CDR2 are ENHRY and SYGVKD. This CDR3 region has 13 residues. The CDR3 spells CAIRARETDTQYF. DNA of the CDR3: TGTGCCATCAGGGCCCGGGAGACAGATACGCAGTATTTT.

This sequence joins TRBV12-3 or TRBV12-4 and TRBJ2-2; TRBD2 might be the D (5 bases). V lost 5 bases to trimming and J lost 8 bases, with 12 bases between them. The CDR3 totals 13 residues. The CDR3 loop reads CASSRTREGELFF. CDR3 in DNA: TGTGCCAGCAGTAGAACCCGGGAAGGGGAGCTGTTTTTT.

V usage is TRBV6-5 and J usage is TRBJ2-3, with D hard to call. Per the germline V gene, CDR1 is MNHEY and CDR2 is SVGAGI. V was cut by 0 bases and J by 2 bases, with 6 bases left in between. The CDR3 covers 14 residues. CDR3 protein: CASSYSELTDTQYF. The CDR3 nucleotides are TGTGCCAGCAGTTACTCGGAGCTCACAGATACGCAGTATTTT.

The chain links TRBV7-2 to TRBJ2-5; 10 bases are a match to TRBD2. The germline V gene encodes CDR1 SGHTA and CDR2 FQGNSA. CDR3 size: 15 residues. V trimming: 2 bases; J trimming: 5 bases; junction bases outside the gene matches: 5. CDR3 nucleotide sequence: TGTGCCAGCAGCTTATCCCTAGCGGGAGTGGAGACCCAGTACTTC. Translating it yields CASSLSLAGVETQYF.

This clonotype was observed a few times. V is TRBV9 and J is TRBJ2-2; tentatively, D is TRBD1 (5 bases). Germline values: CDR1 SGDLS, CDR2 YYNGEE. This CDR3 region has 16 residues. V was clipped by 4 bases and J by 4 bases, with 17 bases between them. CDR3 nucleotide sequence: TGTGCCAGCAGCCCCAGTATTGGGGCTGTCACCGGGGAGCTGTTTTTT. The encoded protein is CASSPSIGAVTGELFF.

V is TRBV28 and J is TRBJ2-1, with unresolved D. V lost 5 bases to trimming and J lost 10 bases, with 27 bases between them. The CDR3 totals 17 residues. The germline CDR1 and CDR2 sequences are MDHEN and SYDVKM. CDR3 amino acids: CASSPSPGLGPFSEQFF. The CDR3 DNA sequence: TGTGCCAGCAGTCCATCCCCCGGTCTAGGTCCCTTCAGCGAGCAGTTCTTC.

The rearrangement links TRBV24-1 to TRBJ2-1, with a weak D call TRBD2 (6 bases). The CDR3 consists of 15 residues. In germline, CDR1 is KGHDR, CDR2 SFDVKD. Trimming took 3 bases from V and 6 from J, leaving 14 bases between them. The CDR3: CATSDGRAGGNEQFF. The CDR3 DNA is TGTGCCACCAGTGATGGGCGGGCCGGGGGCAATGAGCAGTTCTTC.

This clonotype has just a few counts. The chain couples TRBV5-1 to TRBJ2-1, with 11 positions matching TRBD1. V trimming: 2 bases; J trimming: 6 bases; junction bases outside the gene matches: 4. Germline-derived CDR1 and CDR2 are SGHRS and YFSETQ. The CDR3 extends over 15 amino acids. The CDR3 reads CASSFGQGAGNEQFF. The CDR3 DNA sequence: TGCGCCAGCAGCTTTGGACAGGGGGCGGGCAATGAGCAGTTCTTC.

The chain carries TRBV12-3 or TRBV12-4 and TRBJ2-1, with no clear D. Trimming pared 6 bases from V and 8 bases from J, leaving 8 bases between. The CDR3 is made up of 11 amino acids. CDR3 sequence: CASSYPDEQFF. In DNA form, the CDR3 reads TGTGCCAGCAGCTATCCGGATGAGCAGTTCTTC.

This rearrangement joins TRBV29-1 to TRBJ2-3; D is perhaps TRBD2 (5 bases). Looked up from germline, CDR1 is SQVTM and CDR2 is ANQGSEA. The CDR3 sequence is 15 residues long. V was cut by 4 bases and J by 8 bases, with 22 bases left in between. This CDR3 is CSVGLHTWTFGTQYF. The DNA for the CDR3 is TGCAGCGTTGGCCTCCACACCTGGACTTTTGGTACGCAGTATTTT.

This clonotype was seen a few times. The genes are TRBV5-1 and TRBJ1-3; D is unclear. CDR3 size: 15 residues. Germline lookup yields CDR1 SGHRS and CDR2 YFSETQ. V was shortened by 4 bases and J by 3 bases, with 14 bases between the two germline ends. CDR3 coding DNA: TGCGCCAGCAGCCGTACACTGGACGGTGGAAACACCATATATTTT. Amino acid sequence: CASSRTLDGGNTIYF.

The J gene is TRBJ2-7, the V gene TRBV20-1; TRBD1 is a possible D gene (6 bases). Germline CDR1 DFQATT, CDR2 SNEGSKA (reference sequence). Trimming took 3 bases from V and 1 from J, leaving 10 bases between them. The CDR3 has 13 amino acids. As DNA, the CDR3 is TGCAGTGCTAGCGGACAGATTTCCTACGAGCAGTACTTC. This encodes CSASGQISYEQYF.

Regarding this clonotype: A read error is possible here, since a much larger clone lies one base away. In this CDR3 the conserved last residue, phenylalanine or tryptophan, is missing, so a read error is likely. The chain joins TRBV12-3 or TRBV12-4 to TRBJ2-7; D possibly corresponds to TRBD1 (5 bases). V lost 5 bases to trimming and J lost 3 bases, with 14 bases between them. CDR3 size: 14 residues. The CDR3 reads CASSTGQIDYEQYL. The CDR3 DNA sequence: TGTGCCAGCAGTACCGGACAAATCGACTACGAGCAGTACTTG.

This chain links TRBV6-5 with TRBJ2-2, with D perhaps matching TRBD2 (7 bases). The CDR3 extends over 16 amino acids. V was shortened by 4 bases and J by 2 bases, with 14 bases between the two germline ends. Germline assignment: CDR1 MNHEY and CDR2 SVGAGI. This chain's CDR3 is CASSSPRGANTGELFF. For the CDR3, the DNA is TGTGCCAGCAGTTCCCCCCGGGGGGCCAACACCGGGGAGCTGTTTTTT.

There are a few counts of this clonotype. The chain is built from TRBV5-1 and TRBJ2-1; weak D call: TRBD2 (5 bases). V lost 3 bases to trimming and J lost 1 base, with 17 bases between them. The length of the CDR3 is 17 residues. CDR1 is SGHRS, CDR2 YFSETQ, per germline. The CDR3 sequence is CASSSPGLEVSYNEQFF. For the CDR3, the DNA is TGCGCCAGCAGCTCCCCGGGCCTGGAGGTATCCTACAATGAGCAGTTCTTC.

There are many counts of this clonotype. The chain recombines TRBV20-1 with TRBJ1-1; tentatively, D is TRBD1 (5 bases). The germline gives CDR1 DFQATT, CDR2 SNEGSKA (reference sequence). V dropped 0 bases and J dropped 4 bases, with 9 bases sitting between them. The CDR3 covers 13 residues. Here the CDR3 reads CSARDLGTTEAFF. The CDR3 nucleotides read TGCAGTGCTAGAGATCTGGGGACCACTGAAGCTTTCTTT.

The rearrangement links TRBV20-1 to TRBJ2-5; 8 bases agree with TRBD1. The ends lost 2 bases at V and 2 bases at J; junction bases unmatched: 7. Germline loops: CDR1 DFQATT, CDR2 SNEGSKA (reference sequence). The CDR3 runs to 15 residues. CDR3 protein: CSARPGQGRQETQYF. The CDR3 DNA reads as TGCAGTGCTAGACCCGGACAGGGACGGCAAGAGACCCAGTACTTC.

This clonotype was recorded a few times. This sequence joins TRBV25-1 and TRBJ2-3; the match to TRBD2 covers 10 bases. The J segment lost 2 bases and the V segment lost 6 bases, leaving 5 bases of the junction unmatched. The CDR3 totals 15 residues. CDR1 and CDR2 (germline): MGHDK, SYGVNS. CDR3 amino acids: CASRPAGGITDTQYF. CDR3 nucleotides: TGTGCCAGCAGGCCAGCGGGGGGGATCACAGATACGCAGTATTTT.

This clonotype was seen once. V and J are TRBV14 and TRBJ2-3, with D hard to call. CDR3 size: 16 residues. The germline gives CDR1 SGHDN, CDR2 FVKESK. V was trimmed by 5 bases and J by 2 bases, leaving 17 bases between them. The CDR3 sequence is CASSDSPLTLTDTQYF. The CDR3, as DNA: TGTGCCAGCAGCGATTCTCCCCTTACCCTCACAGATACGCAGTATTTT.

This chain links TRBV12-2 with TRBJ2-1; the table's TRBD2 call for D was not verified on the DNA. TRBV12-2 is noted as a pseudogene. This CDR3 comprises 17 residues. The CDR3 here is CASRSWTSASSYNEQFF. CDR3 coding DNA: TGTGCAAGTCGCTCATGGACTAGCGCTAGCTCCTACAATGAGCAGTTCTTC.

This clonotype was observed a few times. The chain employs TRBV20-1 and TRBJ1-5, with 9 bases identical to TRBD1. V trimming: 3 bases; J trimming: 4 bases; junction bases outside the gene matches: 4. Germline loops: CDR1 DFQATT, CDR2 SNEGSKA (reference sequence). The CDR3 spans 14 residues. The CDR3 spells CSASLGTGNQPQHF. CDR3 nucleotide sequence: TGCAGTGCTAGTCTTGGGACAGGGAATCAGCCCCAGCATTTT.

This clonotype showed up just a few times. The J gene is TRBJ2-1, the V gene TRBV6-5; D may correspond to TRBD1 or TRBD2 (5 bases each). The length of the CDR3 is 14 residues. Per germline, CDR1 MNHEY and CDR2 SVGAGI. The V and J ends lost 0 bases and 7 bases respectively, with 10 bases between them. The CDR3 protein is CASSYSGRGNEQFF. For the CDR3, the DNA is TGTGCCAGCAGTTACTCGGGACGAGGAAATGAGCAGTTCTTC.

This clonotype was found a few times. The chain has TRBV20-1 and TRBJ2-1; D is uncertain. Per germline, CDR1 DFQATT and CDR2 SNEGSKA (reference sequence). Trimming stripped 7 bases from V and 3 bases from J, with 7 bases between. The CDR3 is made up of 11 amino acids. CDR3 sequence (DNA): TGCAGTGGTAACTTCTACAATGAGCAGTTCTTC. Amino acid sequence: CSGNFYNEQFF.

This clonotype was picked up one time. The CDR3 DNA follows: TGTGCCAGCAGCCAATACTCGGAAGGCACAGATACGCAGTATTTT. It translates to CASSQYSEGTDTQYF. This rearrangement joins TRBV3-1 to TRBJ2-3; D gene unclear. The V and J ends lost 2 bases and 1 base respectively, with 10 bases between them. The CDR3 loop spans 15 amino acids. Germline V gene sequence: CDR1 LGHDT, CDR2 YNNKEL (reference sequence).

The V and J genes are TRBV10-3 and TRBJ2-3; 7 bases map to TRBD1. V gave up 10 bases and J gave up 2 bases; unmatched junction bases: 12. The CDR3 extends over 15 amino acids. From germline, CDR1 is ENHRY and CDR2 SYGVKD. CDR3 DNA: TGTGCCACGACAATAACAGGGGTCGTCACAGATACGCAGTATTTT. It yields the protein CATTITGVVTDTQYF.